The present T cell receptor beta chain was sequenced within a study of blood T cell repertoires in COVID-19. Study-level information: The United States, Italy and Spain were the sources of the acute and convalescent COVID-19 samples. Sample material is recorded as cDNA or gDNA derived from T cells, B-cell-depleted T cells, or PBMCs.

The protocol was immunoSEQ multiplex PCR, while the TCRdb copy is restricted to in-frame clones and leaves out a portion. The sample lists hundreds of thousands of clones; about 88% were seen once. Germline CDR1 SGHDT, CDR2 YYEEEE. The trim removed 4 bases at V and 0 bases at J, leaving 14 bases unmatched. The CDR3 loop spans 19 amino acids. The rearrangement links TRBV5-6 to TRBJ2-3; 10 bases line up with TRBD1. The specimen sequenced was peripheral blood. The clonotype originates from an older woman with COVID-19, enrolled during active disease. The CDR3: CASSPEWDRGSPSTDTQYF. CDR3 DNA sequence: TGTGCCAGCAGCCCGGAGTGGGACAGGGGTTCCCCTAGCACAGATACGCAGTATTTT.